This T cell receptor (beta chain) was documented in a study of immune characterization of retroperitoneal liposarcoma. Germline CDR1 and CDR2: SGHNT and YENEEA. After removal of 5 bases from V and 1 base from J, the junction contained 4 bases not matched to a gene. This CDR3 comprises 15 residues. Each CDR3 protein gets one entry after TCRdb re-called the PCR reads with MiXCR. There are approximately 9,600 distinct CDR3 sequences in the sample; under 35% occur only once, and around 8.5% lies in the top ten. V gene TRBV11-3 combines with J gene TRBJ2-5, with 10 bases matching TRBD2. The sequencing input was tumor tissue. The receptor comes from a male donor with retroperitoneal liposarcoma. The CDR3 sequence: CASSILAGIQETQYF. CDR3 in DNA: TGTGCCAGCAGCATACTAGCGGGAATCCAAGAGACCCAGTACTTC.